Sequencing of this T cell receptor (beta chain) was carried out in a study of blood T cell repertoires in COVID-19. Study background: Samples of COVID-19 (acute and convalescent) were obtained from the United States, Italy and Spain. PBMCs, B-cell-depleted T cells, or T cells were the source of the cDNA or gDNA that made up the material.

V was pared by 1 base and J by 8 bases, with 17 bases between. CDR3 length: 15 amino acids. CDR1 is SGHAT, CDR2 FQNNGV, per germline. In the original processing: Amplification with reference gene primers provided the estimates of nucleated cell counts. TCRdb's copy holds only in-frame clones and misses some; the assay was immunoSEQ multiplex PCR. That table furnishes V, J and clone size, whereas the DNA furnished D and trimming. This repertoire shows 70,000 to 100,000 clones, about 82% found once; its top ten account for 15%. This clonotype was obtained from a woman older than 75 with acute or convalescent COVID-19. V and J are TRBV11-2 and TRBJ1-2; D is possibly TRBD1 (6 bases). Input material: peripheral blood. This CDR3 is CASSLGGPAVAGYTF. CDR3 sequence (DNA): TGTGCCAGCAGCTTAGGGGGGCCGGCTGTAGCGGGCTACACCTTC. Complete variable domain (other parts from reference TRBV11-2 and TRBJ1-2): EAGVAQSPRYKIIEKRQSVAFWCNPISGHATLYWYQQILGQGPKLLIQFQNNGVVDDSQLPKDRFSAERLKGVDSTLKIQPAKLEDSAVYLCASSLGGPAVAGYTFGSGTRLTVV.